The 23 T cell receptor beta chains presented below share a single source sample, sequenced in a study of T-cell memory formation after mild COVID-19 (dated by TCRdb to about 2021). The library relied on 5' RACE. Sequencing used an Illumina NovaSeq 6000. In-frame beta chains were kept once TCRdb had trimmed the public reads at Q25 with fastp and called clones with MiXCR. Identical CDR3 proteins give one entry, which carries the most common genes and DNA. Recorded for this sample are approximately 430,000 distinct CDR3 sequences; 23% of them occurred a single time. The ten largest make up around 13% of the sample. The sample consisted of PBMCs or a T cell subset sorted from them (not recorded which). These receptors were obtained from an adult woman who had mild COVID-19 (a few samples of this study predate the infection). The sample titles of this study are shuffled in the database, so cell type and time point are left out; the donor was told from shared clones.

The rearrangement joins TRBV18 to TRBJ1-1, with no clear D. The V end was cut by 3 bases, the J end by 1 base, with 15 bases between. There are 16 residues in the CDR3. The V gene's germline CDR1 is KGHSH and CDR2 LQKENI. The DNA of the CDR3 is TGTGCCAGCTCACCGGGTGCAGTCTATGCGAACACTGAAGCTTTCTTT. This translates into CASSPGAVYANTEAFF.

The CDR3 here is CSGIPLSLVNEQFF. CDR3 nucleotide sequence: TGCAGTGGAATCCCCCTCTCACTAGTCAATGAGCAGTTCTTC. The J gene is TRBJ2-1, the V gene TRBV20-1; perhaps TRBD2 as D (5 bases). Germline assignment: CDR1 DFQATT and CDR2 SNEGSKA (reference sequence). This CDR3 is built from 14 residues. The ends were cut back, 7 bases at V and 6 bases at J, with 19 bases in the middle.

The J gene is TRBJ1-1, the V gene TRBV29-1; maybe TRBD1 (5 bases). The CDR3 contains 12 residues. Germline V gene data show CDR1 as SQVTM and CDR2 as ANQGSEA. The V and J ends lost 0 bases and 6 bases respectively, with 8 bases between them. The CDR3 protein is CSVEDGGPEAFF. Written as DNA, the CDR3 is TGCAGCGTTGAAGACGGGGGACCTGAAGCTTTCTTT.

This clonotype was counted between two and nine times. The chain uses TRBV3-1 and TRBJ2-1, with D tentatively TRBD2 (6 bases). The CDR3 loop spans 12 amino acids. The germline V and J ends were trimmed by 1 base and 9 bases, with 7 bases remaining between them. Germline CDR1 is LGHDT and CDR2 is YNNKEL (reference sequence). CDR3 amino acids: CASSQVEGEQFF. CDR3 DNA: TGTGCCAGCAGCCAAGTGGAGGGTGAGCAGTTCTTC.

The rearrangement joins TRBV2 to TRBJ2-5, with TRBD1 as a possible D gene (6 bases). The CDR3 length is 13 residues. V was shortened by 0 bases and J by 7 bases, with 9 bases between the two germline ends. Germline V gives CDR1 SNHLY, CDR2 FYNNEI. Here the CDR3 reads CASSEATGWTQYF. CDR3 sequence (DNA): TGTGCCAGCAGTGAAGCTACAGGGTGGACCCAGTACTTC. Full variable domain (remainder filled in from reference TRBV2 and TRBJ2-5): EPEVTQTPSHQVTQMGQEVILRCVPISNHLYFYWYRQILGQKVEFLVSFYNNEISEKSEIFDDQFSVERPDGSNFTLKIRSTKLEDSAMYFCASSEATGWTQYFGPGTRLLVL.

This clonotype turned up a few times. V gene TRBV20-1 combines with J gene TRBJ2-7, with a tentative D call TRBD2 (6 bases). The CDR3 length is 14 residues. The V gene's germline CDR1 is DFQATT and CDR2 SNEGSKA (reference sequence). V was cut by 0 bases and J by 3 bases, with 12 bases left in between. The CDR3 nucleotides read TGCAGTGCTAGAGAGGGGACTGCCGTCTACGAGCAGTACTTC. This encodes CSAREGTAVYEQYF.

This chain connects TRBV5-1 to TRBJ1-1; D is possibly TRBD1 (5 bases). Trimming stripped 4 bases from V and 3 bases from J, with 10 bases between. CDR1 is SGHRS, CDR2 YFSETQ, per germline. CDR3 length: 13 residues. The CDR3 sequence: CASSRRDHTEAFF. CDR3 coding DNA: TGCGCCAGCAGCAGAAGGGACCACACTGAAGCTTTCTTT.

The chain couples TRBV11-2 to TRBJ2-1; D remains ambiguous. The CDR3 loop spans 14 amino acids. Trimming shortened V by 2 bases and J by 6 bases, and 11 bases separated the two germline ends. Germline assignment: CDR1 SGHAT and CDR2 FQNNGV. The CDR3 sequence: CASSLISRRNEQFF. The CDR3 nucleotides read TGTGCCAGCAGCTTAATTAGTAGACGCAATGAGCAGTTCTTC.

The CDR3 bases are TGTGCCAGTAGTTCCCCACTAATGACAAGGGGGGATGATAGCAATCAGCCCCAGCATTTT. It is translated as CASSSPLMTRGDDSNQPQHF. The chain links TRBV19 to TRBJ1-5, with a tentative D call TRBD1 (6 bases). The V and J ends lost 5 bases and 0 bases respectively, with 26 bases between them. This CDR3 spans 20 amino acids. CDR1 is LNHDA and CDR2 is SQIVND in the germline V gene (reference sequence).

The CDR3 DNA is TGTGCCAGCAGTTACGGGCGGGGCAGGAACTATGGCTACACCTTC. Translation gives CASSYGRGRNYGYTF. The J gene is TRBJ1-2, the V gene TRBV6-5, with D possibly being TRBD1 (5 bases). This CDR3 has 15 residues. V was shortened by 2 bases and J by 2 bases, with 12 bases between the two germline ends. CDR1 is MNHEY and CDR2 is SVGAGI in the germline V gene.

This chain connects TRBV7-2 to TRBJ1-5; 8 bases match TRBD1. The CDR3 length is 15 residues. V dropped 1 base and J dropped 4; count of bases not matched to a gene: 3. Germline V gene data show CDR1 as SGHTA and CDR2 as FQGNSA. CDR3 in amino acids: CASSLVGQANQPQHF. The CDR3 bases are TGTGCCAGCAGCTTAGTGGGACAGGCGAATCAGCCCCAGCATTTT.

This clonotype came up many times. CDR3 nucleotide sequence: TGTGCCAGCAGCCCCCTGGGTGACACCCAGTACTTC. Amino acid sequence: CASSPLGDTQYF. V is TRBV7-9 and J is TRBJ2-3; D gene uncertain. Gene TRBJ2-5 matches the end of the DNA better, so the J call may be wrong. The CDR3 is 12 residues long. CDR1 SEHNR and CDR2 FQNEAQ come from the germline V gene (reference sequence).

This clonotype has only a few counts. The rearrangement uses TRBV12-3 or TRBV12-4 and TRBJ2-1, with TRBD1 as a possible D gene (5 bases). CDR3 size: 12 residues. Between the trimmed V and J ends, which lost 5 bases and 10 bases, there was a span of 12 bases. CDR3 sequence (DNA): TGTGCCAGCAGTACGGGTGGGGCCGAGCAGTTCTTC. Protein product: CASSTGGAEQFF.

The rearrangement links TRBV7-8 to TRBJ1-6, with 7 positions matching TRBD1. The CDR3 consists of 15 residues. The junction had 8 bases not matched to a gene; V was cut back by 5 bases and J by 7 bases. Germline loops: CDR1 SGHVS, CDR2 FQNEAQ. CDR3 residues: CASSPVDRRNSPLHF. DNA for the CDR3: TGTGCCAGCAGCCCAGTGGACAGGAGGAATTCACCCCTCCACTTT.

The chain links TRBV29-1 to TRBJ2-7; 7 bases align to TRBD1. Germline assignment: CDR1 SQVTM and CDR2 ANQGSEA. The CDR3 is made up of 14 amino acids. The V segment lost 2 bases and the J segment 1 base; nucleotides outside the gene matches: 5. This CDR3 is CSVELDRLSYEQYF. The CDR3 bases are TGCAGCGTTGAACTGGACAGGCTTTCCTACGAGCAGTACTTC.

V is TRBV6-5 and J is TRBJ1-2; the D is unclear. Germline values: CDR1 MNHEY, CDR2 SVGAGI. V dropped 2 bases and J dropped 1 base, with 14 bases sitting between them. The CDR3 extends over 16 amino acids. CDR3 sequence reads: CASSYHSVGVNYGYTF. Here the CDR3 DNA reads TGTGCCAGCAGTTACCATTCCGTGGGCGTTAACTATGGCTACACCTTC.

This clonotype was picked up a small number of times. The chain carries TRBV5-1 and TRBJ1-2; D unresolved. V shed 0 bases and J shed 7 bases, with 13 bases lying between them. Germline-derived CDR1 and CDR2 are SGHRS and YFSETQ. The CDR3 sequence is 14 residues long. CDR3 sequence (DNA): TGCGCCAGCAGCTTGGATGGCAGATCGTTTGGCTACACCTTC. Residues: CASSLDGRSFGYTF.

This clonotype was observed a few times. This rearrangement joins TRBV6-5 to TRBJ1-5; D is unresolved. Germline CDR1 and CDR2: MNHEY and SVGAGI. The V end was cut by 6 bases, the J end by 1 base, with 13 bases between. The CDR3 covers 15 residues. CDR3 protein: CASSLQGLSNQPQHF. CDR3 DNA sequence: TGTGCCAGCAGCCTCCAAGGCCTGAGCAATCAGCCCCAGCATTTT.

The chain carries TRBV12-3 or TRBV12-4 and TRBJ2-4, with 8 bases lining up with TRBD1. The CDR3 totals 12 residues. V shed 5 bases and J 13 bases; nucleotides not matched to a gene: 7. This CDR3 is CASSPGQGWQYF. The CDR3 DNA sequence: TGTGCCAGCAGTCCAGGACAGGGATGGCAGTACTTC.

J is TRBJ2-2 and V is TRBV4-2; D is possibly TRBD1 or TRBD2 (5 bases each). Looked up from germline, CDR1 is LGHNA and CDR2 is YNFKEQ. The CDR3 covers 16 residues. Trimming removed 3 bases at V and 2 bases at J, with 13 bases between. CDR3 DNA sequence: TGTGCCAGCAGCCAGTCCTCCGGGGCAAACACCGGGGAGCTGTTTTTT. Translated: CASSQSSGANTGELFF.

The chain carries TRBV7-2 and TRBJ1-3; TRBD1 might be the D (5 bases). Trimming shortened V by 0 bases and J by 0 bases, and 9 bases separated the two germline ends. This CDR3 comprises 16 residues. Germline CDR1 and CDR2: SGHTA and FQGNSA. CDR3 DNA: TGTGCCAGCAGCTTAGCCAGGGCCCTCTCTGGAAACACCATATATTTT. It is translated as CASSLARALSGNTIYF. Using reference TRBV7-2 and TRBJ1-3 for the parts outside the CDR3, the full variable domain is GAGVSQSPSNKVTEKGKDVELRCDPISGHTALYWYRQSLGQGLEFLIYFQGNSAPDKSGLPSDRFSAERTGGSVSTLTIQRTQQEDSAVYLCASSLARALSGNTIYFGEGSWLTVV.

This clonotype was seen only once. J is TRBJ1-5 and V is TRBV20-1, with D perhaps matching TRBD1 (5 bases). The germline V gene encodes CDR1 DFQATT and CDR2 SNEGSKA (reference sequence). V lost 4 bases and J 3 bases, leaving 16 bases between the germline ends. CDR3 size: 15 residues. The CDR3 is CSAIRAGPANQPQHF. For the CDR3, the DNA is TGCAGTGCTATTAGGGCAGGGCCCGCCAATCAGCCCCAGCATTTT.

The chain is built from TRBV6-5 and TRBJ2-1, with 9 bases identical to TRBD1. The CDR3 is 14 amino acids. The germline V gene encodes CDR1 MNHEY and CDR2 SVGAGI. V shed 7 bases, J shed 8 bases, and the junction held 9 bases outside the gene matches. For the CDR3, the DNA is TGTGCCAGCACACGAAGACAGGGGGTTTATGAGCAGTTCTTC. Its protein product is CASTRRQGVYEQFF.